The T cell receptor (beta chain) described here comes from a study of T cell responses to AZD1222 COVID-19 vaccine. Study-wide findings and caveats: After two AZD1222 doses, spike-specific TCR breadth and depth rose versus day 0. Females outnumbered males among donors, who were mostly white British; clonal diversity was possibly underestimated. At baseline, seropositivity was found in only a handful of AZD1222 recipients.

Second-dose groups at about 4 or about 12 weeks were pooled. The germline V and J ends were trimmed by 6 bases and 4 bases, with 6 bases remaining between them. The CDR3 is 12 amino acids. Germline CDR1 LGHNT, CDR2 FRNRAP. TCRdb's table, derived via immunoSEQ multiplex PCR, lists solely in-frame clones and lacks some. The table lists more than 150,000 clones, 90% to 95% of them singletons. Remarks on this clone: No antigen is known for it.

Here the sequenced sample was peripheral blood, taken 28 days after the second AZD1222 dose. The TCR comes from an adult who received the AZD1222 COVID-19 vaccine. The rearrangement links TRBV12-5 to TRBJ2-2; unclear D gene. The CDR3, as DNA: TGTGCTAGTGGGAGGATCACCGGGGAGCTGTTTTTT. It codes for CASGRITGELFF.